These T cell receptor beta chains were read from a single sample in a study of T-cell memory formation after mild COVID-19. TCRdb reprocessed the 5' RACE reads with MiXCR, giving one entry per CDR3 protein. The profile shows 390,000 or so distinct CDR3 sequences, 15% to 20% of them singletons. Sequenced: PBMCs or a T cell subset sorted from them (not recorded which). Receptor source: a young man who had mild COVID-19 (a few samples of this study predate the infection). Cell type and time point are not known. The CDR3 runs from the conserved cysteine through the conserved F or W. D genes are given only for firm matches. Rows give clone size only sometimes, using once, few, many, or a class for an expanded clone.

v_gene	j_gene	abundance	d_gene	CDR3nt	CDR3aa
TRBV12-3/TRBV12-4	TRBJ2-3	.	.	TGTGCCAGCAGTTTTGGTCTAGTAGATACGCAGTATTTT	CASSFGLVDTQYF
TRBV4-1	TRBJ2-6	.	TRBD2	TGCGCCAGCAGCCAAGGGCTAGCGGGCTCTGGGGCCAACGTCCTGACTTTC	CASSQGLAGSGANVLTF
TRBV5-5	TRBJ1-1	few	.	TGTGCCAGCAGCCCCTGGGGGGACACTGAAGCTTTCTTT	CASSPWGDTEAFF
TRBV5-1	TRBJ2-3	few	TRBD1	TGCGCCAGCAGCTACAGGGGGCCTATGGATACGCAGTATTTT	CASSYRGPMDTQYF
TRBV11-2	TRBJ2-2	.	.	TGTGCCAGCAGCACCTTGATGGGGAACACCGGGGAGCTGTTTTTT	CASSTLMGNTGELFF
TRBV29-1	TRBJ1-2	.	.	TGCAGCGTTGATTCGCAGGGCTCGGGTGGATTTCCGGGTGGCTACACCTTC	CSVDSQGSGGFPGGYTF
TRBV20-1	TRBJ1-1	.	.	TGCAGTGCTAGAGCGGGTCCGGGAGAAGCTTTCTTT	CSARAGPGEAFF
TRBV5-6	TRBJ2-7	.	.	TGTGCCAGCAGCTTCGGGACCCCACCATACGAGCAGTACTTC	CASSFGTPPYEQYF
TRBV18	TRBJ2-5	few	.	TGTGCCAGCTCACCTGGCCGGGTTGGTTCCATGCAAGAGACCCAGTACTTC	CASSPGRVGSMQETQYF
TRBV20-1	TRBJ2-5	.	TRBD2	TGCAGTGCTGGGGAGGGAGGTAGCGGGGATGAGACCCAGTACTTC	CSAGEGGSGDETQYF
TRBV5-1	TRBJ2-3	few	.	TGCGCCAGCAGCTTGGGGTCAGGTCATGGCACAGATACGCAGTATTTT	CASSLGSGHGTDTQYF
TRBV4-3	TRBJ1-1	few	.	TGCGCCAGCAACCTCCGGGGCCACCAGATTGAAGCTTTCTTT	CASNLRGHQIEAFF
TRBV7-2	TRBJ2-3	.	.	TGTGCCAGCAGCCCAGCCATGAGGGTGGCAGATACGCAGTATTTT	CASSPAMRVADTQYF
TRBV15	TRBJ2-2	few	TRBD1	TGTGCCACCAGCAGAGGTGGACAGGCGAACACCGGGGAGCTGTTTTTT	CATSRGGQANTGELFF
TRBV12-5	TRBJ2-2	.	.	TGTGCTAGTGGCACATCCACAGGGCGCACCGGGGAGCTGTTTTTT	CASGTSTGRTGELFF
TRBV9	TRBJ2-3	few	.	TGTGCCAGCAGCGTACCCGTTCGAGAGACTAGCACAGATACGCAGTATTTT	CASSVPVRETSTDTQYF
TRBV20-1	TRBJ1-5	.	.	TGCAGTGCCCAAATCCGGGACAGCAATCAGCCCCAGCATTTT	CSAQIRDSNQPQHF
TRBV27	TRBJ2-2	.	.	TGTGCCAGCAGTTTTGGGGGGCGCGGGGAGCTGTTTTTT	CASSFGGRGELFF
TRBV9	TRBJ2-7	few	.	TGTGCCAGCAGCCAGCAGGGGTACGAGCAGTACTTC	CASSQQGYEQYF
TRBV6-5	TRBJ2-5	.	.	TGTGCCAGCAGTGTCGGCACATCAGGAGAGACCCAGTACTTC	CASSVGTSGETQYF
TRBV20-1	TRBJ2-5	few	.	TGCAGTGCTAGGTTGTCGTACCAAGAGACCCAGTACTTC	CSARLSYQETQYF
TRBV4-1	TRBJ2-7	few	TRBD1	TGCGCCAGCAGCCAAAAACAGGGGGCTGACTACGAGCAGTACTTC	CASSQKQGADYEQYF
TRBV7-9	TRBJ2-3	.	TRBD2	TGTGCCAGCAGCCCTGGGGTAGCGGGGTCTCGCACAGATACGCAGTATTTT	CASSPGVAGSRTDTQYF
TRBV7-2	TRBJ2-1	few	.	TGTGCCAGCAGCTTAAAGGGTCCTCATGAGCAGTTCTTC	CASSLKGPHEQFF
TRBV7-2	TRBJ1-3	few	.	TGTGCCAGCAGCCCGTCGGGGTCAGATGGAAACACCATATATTTT	CASSPSGSDGNTIYF
TRBV5-1	TRBJ1-1	.	TRBD1	TGCGCCAGCAGTCCGGACAGGGGGCTTACTGAAGCTTTCTTT	CASSPDRGLTEAFF
TRBV7-2	TRBJ2-1	.	.	TGTGCCAGCAGCTTAGAGCGGATCCACCCAGGAGCGCAGGAGCAGTTCTTC	CASSLERIHPGAQEQFF
TRBV7-2	TRBJ2-1	many	.	TGTGCCAGCAGCTCCACCCAGGGCGGCCCCAGGGATGAGCAGTTCTTC	CASSSTQGGPRDEQFF
TRBV6-5	TRBJ2-1	few	TRBD2	TGTGCCAGCAGCGGACTAGCGGGGGCCAATGAGCAGTTCTTC	CASSGLAGANEQFF
TRBV4-3	TRBJ2-2	few	TRBD2	TGCGCCAGCAGCCCCCGACCCGGGACTAGCGGACACACCGGGGAGCTGTTTTTT	CASSPRPGTSGHTGELFF
TRBV5-1	TRBJ2-3	.	.	TGCGCCAGCAGCATGAGTTCTGAAGATACGCAGTATTTT	CASSMSSEDTQYF
TRBV4-3	TRBJ2-3	.	TRBD2	TGCGCCAGCAGCCCTGAGTTAGGACTAGCGGGGCTTCCTACGCAGTATTTT	CASSPELGLAGLPTQYF
TRBV24-1	TRBJ2-1	.	.	TGTGCCACCAGTGTGGATCCTTCCCAGAATGAGCAGTTCTTC	CATSVDPSQNEQFF
TRBV7-9	TRBJ2-4	.	.	TGTGCCAGCAGCTTAGCAGGGTTGGCCAAAAACATTCAGTACTTC	CASSLAGLAKNIQYF
TRBV12-3/TRBV12-4	TRBJ2-1	.	TRBD1	TGTGCCAGCAGTTCCCTCTCGGGACAGGGGCCCAATGAGCAGTTCTTC	CASSSLSGQGPNEQFF
TRBV30	TRBJ1-4	many	.	TGTGCCTGGAGTGTACTGAAAGGCGGTGAAAAACTGTTTTTT	CAWSVLKGGEKLFF
TRBV3-1	TRBJ2-5	few	.	TGTGCCAGCAGCCAAGAGGGGCGGAGGTACCAAGAGACCCAGTACTTC	CASSQEGRRYQETQYF
TRBV5-5	TRBJ1-5	few	.	TGTGCCAGCAGCCCTAGGACGGGAATCGGACCTCAGCCCCAGCATTTT	CASSPRTGIGPQPQHF
TRBV2	TRBJ1-1	few	TRBD1	TGTGCCAGCAGGAGGGACAGGGGGGGGACTGAAGCTTTCTTT	CASRRDRGGTEAFF